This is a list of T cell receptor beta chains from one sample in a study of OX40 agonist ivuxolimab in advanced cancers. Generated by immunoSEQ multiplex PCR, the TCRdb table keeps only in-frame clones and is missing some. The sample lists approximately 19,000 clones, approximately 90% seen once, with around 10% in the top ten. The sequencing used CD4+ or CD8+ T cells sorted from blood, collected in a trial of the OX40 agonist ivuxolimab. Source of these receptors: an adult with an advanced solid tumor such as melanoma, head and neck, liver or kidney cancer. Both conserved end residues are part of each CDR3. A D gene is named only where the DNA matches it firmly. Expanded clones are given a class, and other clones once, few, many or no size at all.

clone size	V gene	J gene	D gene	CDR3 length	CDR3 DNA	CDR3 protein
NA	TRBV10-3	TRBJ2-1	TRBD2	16	TGTGCCATCAGTGAGTCGATGGCGGGGGGATACAATGAGCAGTTCTTC	CAISESMAGGYNEQFF
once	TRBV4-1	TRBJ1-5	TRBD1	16	TGCGCCAGCAGCCACAGACAGGGGGCATACAATCAGCCCCAGCATTTT	CASSHRQGAYNQPQHF
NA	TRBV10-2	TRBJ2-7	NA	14	TGCGCCAGCAGTGAGTCGGGGGCTTCCTACGAGCAGTACTTC	CASSESGASYEQYF
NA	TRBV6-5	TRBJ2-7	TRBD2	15	TGTGCCAGCAGTTACGGACTAGCGGCCACCTACGAGCAGTACTTC	CASSYGLAATYEQYF
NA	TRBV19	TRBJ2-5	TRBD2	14	TGTGCCAGTAGTAACAGCGGGAGGGGAGAGACCCAGTACTTC	CASSNSGRGETQYF
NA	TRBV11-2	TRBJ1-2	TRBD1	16	TGTGCCAGCAGCTTAGATCGAAGAAGGGACAGATATGGCTACACCTTC	CASSLDRRRDRYGYTF
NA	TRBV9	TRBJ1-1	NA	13	TGTGCCAGCAGCGTAGGGCAGGGCACTGAAGCTTTCTTT	CASSVGQGTEAFF
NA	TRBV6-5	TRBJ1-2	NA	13	TGTGCCAGCAGTTACTCGATGGGCTATGGCTACACCTTC	CASSYSMGYGYTF
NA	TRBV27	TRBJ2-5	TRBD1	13	TGTGCCAGCCAGAGGGGGCGCCAAGAGACCCAGTACTTC	CASQRGRQETQYF
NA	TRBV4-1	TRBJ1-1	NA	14	TGCGCCAGCAGCCAAGGTGACACGGACACTGAAGCTTTCTTT	CASSQGDTDTEAFF
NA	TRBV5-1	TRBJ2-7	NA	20	TGCGCCAGCAGCCATTGGGCCTTCCGACAGGACGGAGATAGCTCCTACGAGCAGTACTTC	CASSHWAFRQDGDSSYEQYF
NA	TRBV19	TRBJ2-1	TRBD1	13	TGTGCCAGTGCCGGGACAGGGTGGGGTGAGCAGTTCTTC	CASAGTGWGEQFF
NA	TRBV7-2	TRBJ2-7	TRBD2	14	TGTGCCACCACTCTAGCGGGGCTTTCCTACGAGCAGTACTTC	CATTLAGLSYEQYF
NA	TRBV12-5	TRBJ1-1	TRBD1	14	TGTGCTAGTGGTTTGGCGAACAGGGGGACTGAAGCTTTCTTT	CASGLANRGTEAFF
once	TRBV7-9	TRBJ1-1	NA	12	TGTGCCAGCAGCTTGGGGCGGGTTGAAGCCTTCTTT	CASSLGRVEAFF
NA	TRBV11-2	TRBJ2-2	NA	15	TGTGCCAGCAGCTTAGTAGTGGGGGCAGGCGGGGAGCTGTTTTTT	CASSLVVGAGGELFF
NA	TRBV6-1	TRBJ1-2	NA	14	TGTGCCAGCAGTTATATGCGAAAGACCTATGGCTACACCTTC	CASSYMRKTYGYTF